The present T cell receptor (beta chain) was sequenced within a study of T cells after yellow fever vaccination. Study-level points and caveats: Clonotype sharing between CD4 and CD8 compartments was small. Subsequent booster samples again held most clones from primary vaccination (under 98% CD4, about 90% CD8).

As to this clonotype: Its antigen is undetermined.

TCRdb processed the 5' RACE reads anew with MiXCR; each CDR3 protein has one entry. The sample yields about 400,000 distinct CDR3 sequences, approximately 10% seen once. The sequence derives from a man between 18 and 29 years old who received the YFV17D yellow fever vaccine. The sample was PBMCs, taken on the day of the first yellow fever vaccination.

The CDR3 DNA reads TGTGCCAGCAGCCTTAACATGCAGCCCCAGCATTTT. Protein: CASSLNMQPQHF. The rearrangement links TRBV12-3 or TRBV12-4 to TRBJ1-5, with no clear D. This CDR3 contains 12 residues. The germline V and J ends were trimmed by 6 bases and 7 bases, with 10 bases remaining between them.